Listed below are T cell receptor beta chains from one sample, sequenced in a study of control samples from healthy donors and cancer patients. Produced via immunoSEQ multiplex PCR; TCRdb's table is partial and in-frame only. This table holds some 100,000 clones, around nine tenths found once. The specimen sequenced was blood. The receptors were gathered from a human donor in good health. The donor label of this sample is uncertain. Each CDR3 is given with its conserved first and last residue. A D gene is named only where the DNA matches it firmly. Expanded clones get a size class; other rows say once, few or many, or leave the size out.

>TRBJ1-3|-|TRBV10-3|-
CAISEFTNGNTIYF
TGTGCCATCAGTGAGTTTACAAACGGAAACACCATATATTTT
>TRBJ2-1|TRBD1|TRBV7-2|-
CASSPLRQGPSYNEQFF
TGTGCCAGCAGCCCGCTTAGACAGGGGCCATCCTACAATGAGCAGTTCTTC
>TRBJ2-3|-|TRBV19|-
CASSSRVRGTDTQYF
TGTGCCAGTAGTAGCAGGGTGCGGGGCACAGATACGCAGTATTTT
>TRBJ1-3|-|TRBV3-1/TRBV3-2|-
CASSHRGAGNTIYF
TGTGCCAGCAGCCACCGGGGGGCGGGAAACACCATATATTTT
>TRBJ1-6|-|TRBV27|-
CASSFSTGMGSPLHF
TGTGCCAGCAGTTTCTCTACAGGGATGGGTTCACCCCTCCACTTT
>TRBJ2-5|-|TRBV25-1|-
CASSGPGRETQYF
TGTGCCAGCAGTGGGCCGGGACGGGAGACCCAGTACTTC
>TRBJ2-1|TRBD2|TRBV6-6|-
CASSYKGTFAGGRGYNEQFF
TGTGCCAGCAGCTACAAAGGGACTTTTGCGGGGGGAAGGGGGTACAATGAGCAGTTCTTC
>TRBJ2-5|TRBD1|TRBV7-2|-
CASSGRTGRGETQYF
TGTGCCAGCAGCGGGAGGACAGGGAGAGGAGAGACCCAGTACTTC
>TRBJ2-6|-|TRBV7-9|-
CAVRRASGANVLTF
TGTGCCGTTCGAAGGGCCTCTGGGGCCAACGTCCTGACTTTC
>TRBJ1-5|-|TRBV6-1|-
CASSEIRQDQPQHF
TGTGCCAGCAGTGAAATCAGGCAGGATCAGCCCCAGCATTTT
>TRBJ2-3|-|TRBV19|few
CASSTPRGLSDTQYF
TGTGCCAGTAGTACCCCTCGGGGATTGTCAGATACGCAGTATTTT
>TRBJ1-2|-|TRBV30|-
CAWRDNGQYGYTF
TGTGCCTGGAGAGACAATGGACAGTATGGCTACACCTTC
>TRBJ2-3|-|TRBV18|-
CASSQVDTQYF
TGTGCCAGCTCACAGGTAGATACGCAGTATTTT
>TRBJ2-2|-|TRBV14|once
CATGRGYGGELFF
TGTGCCACAGGCAGGGGCTATGGCGGGGAGCTGTTTTTT
>TRBJ2-3|TRBD1|TRBV5-1|-
CASSLGEGTGGVGTDTQYF
TGCGCCAGCAGCTTGGGCGAAGGGACAGGGGGCGTAGGGACAGATACGCAGTATTTT
>TRBJ2-1|TRBD2|TRBV9|-
CASSVEAGSSYNEQFF
TGTGCCAGCAGCGTAGAAGCGGGGAGCTCCTACAATGAGCAGTTCTTC
>TRBJ1-1|-|TRBV4-1|-
CASRRGTEAFF
TGCGCCAGCAGGAGGGGGACTGAAGCTTTCTTT
>TRBJ2-1|TRBD1|TRBV4-1|-
CASSQAGTAYNEQFF
TGCGCCAGCAGCCAGGCCGGGACAGCTTACAATGAGCAGTTCTTC
>TRBJ1-3|TRBD1|TRBV11-3|-
CASSSGQTSSGNTIYF
TGTGCCAGCAGCTCGGGACAGACCTCCTCTGGAAACACCATATATTTT